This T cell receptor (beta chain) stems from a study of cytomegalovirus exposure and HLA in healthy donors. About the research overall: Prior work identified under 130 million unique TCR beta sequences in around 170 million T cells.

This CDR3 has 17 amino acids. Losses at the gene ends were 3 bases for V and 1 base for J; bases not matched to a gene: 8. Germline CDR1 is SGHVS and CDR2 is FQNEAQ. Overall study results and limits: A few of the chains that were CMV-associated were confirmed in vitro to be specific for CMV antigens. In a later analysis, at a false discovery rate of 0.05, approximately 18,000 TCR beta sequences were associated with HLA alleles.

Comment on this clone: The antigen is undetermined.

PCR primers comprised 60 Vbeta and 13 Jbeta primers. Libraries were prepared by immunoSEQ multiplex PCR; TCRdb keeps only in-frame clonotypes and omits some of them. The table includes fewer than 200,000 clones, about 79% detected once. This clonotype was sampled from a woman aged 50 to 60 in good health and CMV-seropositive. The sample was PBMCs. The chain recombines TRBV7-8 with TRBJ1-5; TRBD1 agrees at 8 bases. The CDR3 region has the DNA TGTGCCAGCAGCTTGATCAGGGGGCTCGGAAGCAATCAGCCCCAGCATTTT. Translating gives CASSLIRGLGSNQPQHF.